A selection of T cell receptor beta chains follows, all from one sample in a study of Ad26.COV2.S vaccination and SARS-CoV-2 variants. Libraries were prepared by immunoSEQ multiplex PCR; TCRdb keeps only in-frame clonotypes and omits some of them. The table lists about 350,000 clones, approximately 86% of them singletons. The sequencing here drew on peripheral blood, taken in a trial of Ad26.COV2.S vaccine versus placebo. These receptors were taken from a person aged 18-60 years who received the Ad26.COV2.S COVID-19 vaccine or a placebo. Each CDR3 is given with its conserved first and last residue. D genes are given only for firm matches.

j_gene,d_gene,v_gene,CDR3aa
TRBJ2-5,-,TRBV7-2,CASSLVQETQYF
TRBJ2-5,-,TRBV11-2,CASSLGRVGETQYF
TRBJ2-5,TRBD1,TRBV4-2,CASSQGIGDRGGQETQYF
TRBJ2-3,-,TRBV20-1,CSARAGDTQYF
TRBJ2-1,-,TRBV4-2,CASSQDGGTAYNEQFF
TRBJ1-6,-,TRBV24-1,CATSEGDSPLHF
TRBJ1-4,-,TRBV7-8,CASSFGLVNEKLFF
TRBJ2-7,TRBD2,TRBV6-5,CASSYSSGTEQYF
TRBJ2-2,-,TRBV7-2,CASSARADTGELFF
TRBJ2-1,-,TRBV4-3,CASSRGPFNYNEQFF
TRBJ2-1,-,TRBV4-2,CASSQEGGWTYNEQFF
TRBJ2-5,TRBD2,TRBV4-2,CASSQDRTSKETQYF
TRBJ1-4,-,TRBV6-5,CASSYMGGGWEKLFF
TRBJ2-7,-,TRBV4-2,CASSQEDRPQGSYEQYF
TRBJ1-4,-,TRBV4-2,CASSLSRPGIATNEKLFF
TRBJ2-5,-,TRBV11-1,CASSPPQETQYF
TRBJ1-4,-,TRBV7-9,CASSGKGLEKLFF
TRBJ2-2,TRBD1,TRBV19,CATADRVLRANTGELFF
TRBJ1-4,-,TRBV6-5,CASSYGDEKLFF
TRBJ2-3,-,TRBV30,CAWRVWASGTDTQYF
TRBJ2-7,TRBD2,TRBV5-1,CASSLGTSGRTPHEQYF
TRBJ2-3,-,TRBV19,CASSIKGGPNTQYF
TRBJ2-5,-,TRBV5-5,CASSLVGLTGRGETQYF
TRBJ1-4,-,TRBV28,CASSRRGAGAVEKLFF
TRBJ1-1,TRBD1,TRBV7-6,CASSLGQGGMTEAFF
TRBJ2-2,-,TRBV9,CASSVNSYTGELFF
TRBJ2-7,TRBD2,TRBV9,CASSPQRLAGGYEQYF
TRBJ2-5,TRBD1,TRBV24-1,CATSDLGTEETQYF
TRBJ2-1,TRBD1,TRBV5-1,CASSRTGTVNEQFF
TRBJ2-7,TRBD1,TRBV27,CASSLAGGYEQYF
TRBJ2-3,-,TRBV7-2,CASSPSADTQYF
TRBJ2-5,-,TRBV13,CASSLATVQETQYF
TRBJ2-1,TRBD2,TRBV7-3,CASSSGTSANPYNEQFF
TRBJ2-6,-,TRBV7-9,CASSLAGANVLTF
TRBJ2-1,-,TRBV5-6,CASSFGQYNEQFF
TRBJ2-2,TRBD2,TRBV19,CASRTSGNTGELFF
TRBJ2-7,TRBD1,TRBV29-1,CSVELGTGTYEQYF
TRBJ2-1,-,TRBV5-1,CASSLGLADLSQFF
TRBJ2-7,-,TRBV23-1,CAFNQSRVIPYEQYF
TRBJ2-6,-,TRBV19,CATSWDSGANVLTF